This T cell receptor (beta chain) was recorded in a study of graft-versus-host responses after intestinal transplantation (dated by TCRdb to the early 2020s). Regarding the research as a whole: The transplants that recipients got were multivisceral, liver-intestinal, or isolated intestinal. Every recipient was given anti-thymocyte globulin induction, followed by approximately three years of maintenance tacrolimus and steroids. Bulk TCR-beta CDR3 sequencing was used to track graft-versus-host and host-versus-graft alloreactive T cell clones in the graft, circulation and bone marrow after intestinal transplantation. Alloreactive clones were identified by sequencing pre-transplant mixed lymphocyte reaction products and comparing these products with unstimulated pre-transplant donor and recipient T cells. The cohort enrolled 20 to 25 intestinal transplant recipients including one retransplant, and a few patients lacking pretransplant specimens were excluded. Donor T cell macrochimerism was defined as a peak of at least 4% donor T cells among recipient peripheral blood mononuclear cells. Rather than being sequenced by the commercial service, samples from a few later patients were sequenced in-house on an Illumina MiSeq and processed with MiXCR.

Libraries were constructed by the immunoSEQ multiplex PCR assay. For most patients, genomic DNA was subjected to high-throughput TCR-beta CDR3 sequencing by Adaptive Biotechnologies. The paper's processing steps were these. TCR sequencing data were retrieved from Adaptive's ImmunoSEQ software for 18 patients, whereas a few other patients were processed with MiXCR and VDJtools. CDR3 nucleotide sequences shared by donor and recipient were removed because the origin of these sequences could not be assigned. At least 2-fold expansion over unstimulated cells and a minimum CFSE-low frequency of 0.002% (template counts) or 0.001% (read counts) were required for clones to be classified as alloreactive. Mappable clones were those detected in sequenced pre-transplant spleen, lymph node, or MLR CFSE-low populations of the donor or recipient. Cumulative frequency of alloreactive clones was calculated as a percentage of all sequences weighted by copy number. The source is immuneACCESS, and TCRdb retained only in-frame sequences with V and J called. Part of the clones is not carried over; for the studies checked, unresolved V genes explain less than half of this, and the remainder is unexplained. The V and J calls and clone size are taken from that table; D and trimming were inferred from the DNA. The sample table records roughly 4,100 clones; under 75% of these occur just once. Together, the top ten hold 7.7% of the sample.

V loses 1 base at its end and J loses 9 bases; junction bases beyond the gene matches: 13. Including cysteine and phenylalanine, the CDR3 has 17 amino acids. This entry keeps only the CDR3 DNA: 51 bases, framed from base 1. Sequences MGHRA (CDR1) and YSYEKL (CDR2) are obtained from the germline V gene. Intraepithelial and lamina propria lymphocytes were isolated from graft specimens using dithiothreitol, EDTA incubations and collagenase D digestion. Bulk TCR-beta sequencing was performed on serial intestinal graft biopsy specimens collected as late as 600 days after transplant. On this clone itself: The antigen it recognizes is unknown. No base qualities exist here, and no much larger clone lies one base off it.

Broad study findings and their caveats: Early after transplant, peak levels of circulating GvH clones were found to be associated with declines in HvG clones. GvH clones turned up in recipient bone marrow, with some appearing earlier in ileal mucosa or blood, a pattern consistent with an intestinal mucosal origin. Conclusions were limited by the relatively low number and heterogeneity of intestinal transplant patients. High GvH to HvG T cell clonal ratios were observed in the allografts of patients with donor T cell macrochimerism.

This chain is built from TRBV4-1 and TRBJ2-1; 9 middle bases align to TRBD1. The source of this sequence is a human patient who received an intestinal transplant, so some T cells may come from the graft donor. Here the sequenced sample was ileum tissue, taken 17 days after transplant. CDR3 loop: CASSQVTGGILESEQFF. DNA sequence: TGCGCCAGCAGCCAAGTTACAGGGGGCATTCTAGAAAGTGAGCAGTTCTTC.